This T cell receptor beta chain is from a study of shared clonotypes between healthy human individuals (dated by TCRdb to the early 2020s). With regard to the full study: A couple of women and a few men aged 18 to 49 years were included in the cohort. To estimate repertoire size and how much clonotypes are shared between individuals, the study performed deep sequencing of blood TCR repertoires from a few healthy adults. Different laboratories and diverse techniques were used to prepare libraries and sequence TCR repertoires, to increase sequencing depth and limit assay-specific biases. Per donor, leukapheresis produced somewhere between about 0.94 and 9.5 billion PBMCs.

Points the paper makes about the study in general: Based on pairwise subsampling, the degree of clonotype sharing among donors was expected to be affected by sequencing depth. Sampling was restricted to blood, and TCR repertoires in tissue are likely to differ from TCR repertoires in blood. The small number of donors limited the genetic and exposure-history diversity represented.

About this clone: Its antigen remains unidentified. No base qualities exist here, and no much larger clone lies one base off it.

Donors were healthy HIV-negative adults with no recently reported acute infections or vaccinations. Every donor was a Caucasian adult living in Nashville, Tennessee, USA. For unsorted samples, 75 million to 90 million PBMCs were counted and genomic DNA was extracted with the QIAamp DNA Blood Mini kit. Blood was obtained by leukapheresis, after which PBMCs were separated by Ficoll-Histopaque density gradient centrifugation and cryopreserved in liquid nitrogen vapor phase. Using the deep immunoSEQ assay, multiplex PCR amplified TCR CDR3 regions from genomic DNA. Extracted genomic DNA from each cell subset was spread evenly across all wells of several immunoSEQ 96-well plates, with each plate serving as a replicate. For unsorted PBMC, about 300 ng of genomic DNA, equivalent to approximately 28,000 T cell genomes, went into each replicate PCR. Genomic DNA from unsorted PBMC was sequenced over ten immunoSEQ deep assay plates. Purified libraries were quantified with a Qubit 3.0 fluorometer, sized on a Bioanalyzer 2100, and re-quantified with the KAPA Library Quantification kit. Every immunoSEQ 96-well plate was sequenced on a separate single-read 150-cycle Illumina NextSeq 550 flow cell. Concerning the study's data processing: Because the immunoSEQ output held only junctional sequences and lacked quality scores, the filtering could not match the filtering applied to full-length reads. To assign V/J genes and CDR3, sequences were annotated using PyIR, a Python wrapper for IgBLAST v1.9, with IMGT germline references. Any read was removed if the V/J assignment was weak (E-value above 1e-6), the CDR3 was missing, or the read contained stop codons, out-of-frame junctions, or ambiguous translated residues. V3J clonotypes were defined by identical inferred V gene, J gene, and CDR3 amino acid sequence. To compute the percentage overlap between repertoires, the number of shared unique clonotypes was divided by the size of the smaller repertoire. Repertoire richness was assessed with RTK rarefaction, the Chao1 estimator, and Recon v2.1 estimates of unobserved clonotypes. Entries here come from immuneACCESS through TCRdb and include only in-frame sequences with V and J called. Some clones fail to appear in such tables; in the studies checked, an unresolved V gene covers under half of the shortfall, and the cause of the remainder is unknown. From that table come the V and J calls and clone size; the DNA was used to work out D and trimming. The table for this sample lists 400,000 to 550,000 clones; 79% of them were counted only once. The ten largest clones take up more than 10% of the sample.

Inclusive of the bounding cysteine and phenylalanine, the CDR3 is 11 residues long. Only the CDR3 part of the read is kept: 33 bases, read in frame from the first base. CDR1 and CDR2 are drawn from the germline V gene: MNHEY, SVGAGI. V and J are truncated by 8 bases and 7 bases respectively, leaving an intervening sequence of 11 bases. Sequencing input: PBMCs. The sequence was obtained from a woman aged 35 to 49 in good health. Some clones in this sample may be carry-over from other donors' samples. The chain was built from TRBV6-5 and TRBJ1-2; the best D guess is TRBD1, with 6 bases matching. The base sequence is TGTGCCAGCTCAGGGGTCCGTGGCTACACCTTC. This is translated as CASSGVRGYTF.